These T cell receptor beta chains were read from a single sample in a study of blood T cell repertoires in COVID-19. TCRdb's copy holds only in-frame clones and misses some; the assay was immunoSEQ multiplex PCR. The data contain just over 650,000 clones, 80% to 90% of them singletons. Sequenced sample: peripheral blood. The receptor set was obtained from a woman between 18 and 30 years old with acute or convalescent COVID-19. Both conserved end residues are part of each CDR3. A D gene is named only where the DNA matches it firmly. The size field is filled for only some rows; it gives once, few, many or a size class.

v_gene	j_gene	len	abundance	d_gene	CDR3aa	CDR3nt
TRBV29-1	TRBJ2-3	13	-	-	CSVEDQSTDTQYF	TGCAGCGTTGAAGATCAAAGCACAGATACGCAGTATTTT
TRBV10-1	TRBJ2-1	16	-	-	CASSERAGGPYNEQFF	TGCGCCAGCAGTGAAAGGGCAGGGGGGCCCTACAATGAGCAGTTCTTC
TRBV6-5	TRBJ1-2	13	-	-	CASSYSTNLGYTF	TGTGCCAGCAGTTACTCGACAAACCTTGGCTACACCTTC
TRBV7-3	TRBJ1-1	14	-	-	CASNSPEGGTEAFF	TGTGCCAGCAACTCACCGGAGGGAGGGACTGAAGCTTTCTTT
TRBV21-1	TRBJ1-1	19	-	-	CASSKTSPTPHRRNTEAFF	TGTGCCAGCAGCAAAACGAGCCCAACGCCGCACCGAAGGAACACTGAAGCTTTCTTT
TRBV5-4	TRBJ1-1	15	-	TRBD1	CASSRQGTGNTEAFF	TGTGCCAGCAGTCGTCAAGGGACAGGGAACACTGAAGCTTTCTTT
TRBV6-5	TRBJ1-6	14	-	-	CASSLGVPASPLHF	TGTGCCAGCAGTCTGGGAGTACCTGCTTCACCCCTCCACTTT
TRBV15	TRBJ1-5	15	-	-	CATSRAGLVNQPQHF	TGTGCCACCAGCAGAGCAGGACTGGTCAATCAGCCCCAGCATTTT
TRBV10-3	TRBJ1-5	15	once	TRBD1	CAISVEGQGNQPQHF	TGTGCCATCAGTGTTGAAGGACAGGGGAATCAGCCCCAGCATTTT
TRBV7-9	TRBJ1-1	14	-	-	CASSFYSVNTEAFF	TGTGCCAGCAGCTTTTATTCGGTGAACACTGAAGCTTTCTTT
TRBV5-8	TRBJ1-1	14	once	TRBD1	CAYGQGRMNTEAFF	TGTGCCTACGGACAGGGGCGAATGAACACTGAAGCTTTCTTT
TRBV7-6	TRBJ2-3	16	-	TRBD1	CASSPRQGLGTDTQYF	TGTGCCAGCAGCCCTCGACAGGGTCTAGGCACAGATACGCAGTATTTT
TRBV27	TRBJ1-2	15	once	TRBD1	CASSPRTGLNYGYTF	TGTGCCAGCAGTCCACGGACAGGCCTAAACTATGGCTACACCTTC
TRBV6-2/TRBV6-3	TRBJ1-5	14	-	-	CASSYVGGNQPQHF	TGTGCCAGCAGTTACGTCGGGGGGAATCAGCCCCAGCATTTT
TRBV7-9	TRBJ2-5	14	few	-	CASSSYIQQETQYF	TGTGCCAGCAGTTCCTATATACAGCAAGAGACCCAGTACTTC